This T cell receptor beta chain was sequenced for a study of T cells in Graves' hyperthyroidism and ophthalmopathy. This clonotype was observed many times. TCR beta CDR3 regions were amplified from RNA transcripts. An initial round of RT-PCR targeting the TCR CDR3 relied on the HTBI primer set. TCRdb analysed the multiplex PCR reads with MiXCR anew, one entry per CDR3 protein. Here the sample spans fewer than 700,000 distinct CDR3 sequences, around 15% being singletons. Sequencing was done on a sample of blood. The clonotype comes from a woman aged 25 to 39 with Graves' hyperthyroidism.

The CDR3 sequence: CASSYLAIGGTEAFF. Here the CDR3 DNA reads TGTGCCAGCAGTTACCTCGCTATTGGGGGCACTGAAGCTTTCTTT. The V gene is TRBV6-2 or TRBV6-3, the J gene TRBJ1-1, with D tentatively TRBD1 (5 bases). The CDR3 extends over 15 amino acids. V lost 2 bases and J lost 4, with 14 bases in between. CDR1 is MNHEY, CDR2 SVGEGT, per germline.